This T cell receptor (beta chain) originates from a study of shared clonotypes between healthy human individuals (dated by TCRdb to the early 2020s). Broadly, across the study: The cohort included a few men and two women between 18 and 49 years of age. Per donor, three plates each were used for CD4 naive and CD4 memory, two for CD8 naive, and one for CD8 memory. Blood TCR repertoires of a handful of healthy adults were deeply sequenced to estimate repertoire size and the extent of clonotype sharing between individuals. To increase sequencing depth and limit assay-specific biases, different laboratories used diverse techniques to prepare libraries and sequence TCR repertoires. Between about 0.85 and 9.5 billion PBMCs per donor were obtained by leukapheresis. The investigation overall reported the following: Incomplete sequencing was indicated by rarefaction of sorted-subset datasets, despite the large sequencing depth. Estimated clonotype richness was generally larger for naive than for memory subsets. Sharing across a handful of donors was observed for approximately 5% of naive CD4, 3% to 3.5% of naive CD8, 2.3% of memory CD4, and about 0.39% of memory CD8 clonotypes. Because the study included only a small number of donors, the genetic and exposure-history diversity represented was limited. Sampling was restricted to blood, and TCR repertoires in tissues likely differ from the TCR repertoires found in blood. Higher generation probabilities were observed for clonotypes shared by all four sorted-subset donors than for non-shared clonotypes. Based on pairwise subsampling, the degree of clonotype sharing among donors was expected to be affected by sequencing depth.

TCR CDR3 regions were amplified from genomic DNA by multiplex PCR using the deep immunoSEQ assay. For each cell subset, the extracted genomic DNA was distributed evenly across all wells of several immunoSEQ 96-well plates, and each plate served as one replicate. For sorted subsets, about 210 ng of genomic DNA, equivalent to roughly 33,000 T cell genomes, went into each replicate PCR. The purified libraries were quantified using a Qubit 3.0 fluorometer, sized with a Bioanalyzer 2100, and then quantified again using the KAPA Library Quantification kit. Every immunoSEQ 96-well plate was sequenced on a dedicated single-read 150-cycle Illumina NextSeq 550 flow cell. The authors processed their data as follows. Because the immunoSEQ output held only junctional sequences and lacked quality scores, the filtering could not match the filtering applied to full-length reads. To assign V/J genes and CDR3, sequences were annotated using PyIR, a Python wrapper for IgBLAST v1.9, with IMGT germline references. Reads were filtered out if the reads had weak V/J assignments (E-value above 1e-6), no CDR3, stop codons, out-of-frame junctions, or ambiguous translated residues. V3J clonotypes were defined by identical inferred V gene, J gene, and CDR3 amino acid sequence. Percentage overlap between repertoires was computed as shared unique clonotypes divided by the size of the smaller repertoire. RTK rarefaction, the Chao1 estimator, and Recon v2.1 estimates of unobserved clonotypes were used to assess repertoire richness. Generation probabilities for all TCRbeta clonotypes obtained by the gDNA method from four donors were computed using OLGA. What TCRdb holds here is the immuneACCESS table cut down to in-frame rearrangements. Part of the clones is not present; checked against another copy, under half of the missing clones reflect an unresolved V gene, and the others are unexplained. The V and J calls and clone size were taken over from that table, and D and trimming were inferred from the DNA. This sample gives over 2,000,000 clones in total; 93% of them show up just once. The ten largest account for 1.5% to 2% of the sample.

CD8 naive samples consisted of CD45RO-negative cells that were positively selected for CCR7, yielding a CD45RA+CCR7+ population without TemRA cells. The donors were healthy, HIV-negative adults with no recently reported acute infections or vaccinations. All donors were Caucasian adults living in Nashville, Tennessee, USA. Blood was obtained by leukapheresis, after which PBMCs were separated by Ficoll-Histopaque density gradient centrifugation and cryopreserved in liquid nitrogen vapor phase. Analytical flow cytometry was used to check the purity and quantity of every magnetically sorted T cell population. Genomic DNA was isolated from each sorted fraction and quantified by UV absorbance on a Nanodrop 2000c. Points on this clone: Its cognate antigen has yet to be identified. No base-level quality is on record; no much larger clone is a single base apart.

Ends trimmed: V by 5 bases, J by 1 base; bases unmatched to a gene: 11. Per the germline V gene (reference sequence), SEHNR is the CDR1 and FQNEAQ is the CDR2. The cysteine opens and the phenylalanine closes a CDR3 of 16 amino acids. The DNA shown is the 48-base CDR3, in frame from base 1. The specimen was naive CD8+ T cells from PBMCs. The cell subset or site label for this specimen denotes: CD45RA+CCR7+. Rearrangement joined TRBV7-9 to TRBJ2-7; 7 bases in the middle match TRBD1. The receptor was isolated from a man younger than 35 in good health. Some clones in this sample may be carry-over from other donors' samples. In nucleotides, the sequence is TGTGCCAGCAGCACAAGACAGGGATTAAGGTCCTACGAGCAGTACTTC. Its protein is CASSTRQGLRSYEQYF.